These 28 T cell receptor beta chains were all obtained from the same sample, sequenced in a study of blood T cell repertoires in COVID-19. TCRdb keeps only in-frame clones here, not all; method: immunoSEQ multiplex PCR. Among 400,000 or so clones, 70% to 90% were seen once, and the ten largest hold more than 2%. Source material: PBMCs or T cells enriched from blood (not recorded which). These receptors all come from a woman aged 40-49 years with acute COVID-19.

The chain couples TRBV30 to TRBJ1-2, with 10 bases aligning to TRBD1. V lost 1 base to trimming and J lost 3 bases; unmatched junction nucleotides: 5. Looked up from germline, CDR1 is GTSNPN and CDR2 is SVGIG (reference sequence). The length of the CDR3 is 15 residues. The CDR3 here is CAWSDRDRGDYGYTF. DNA of the CDR3: TGTGCCTGGAGTGACCGGGACAGGGGAGACTATGGCTACACCTTC.

This clone occurred a few times. The CDR3 loop is CASSLTGVGNTIYF. CDR3 nucleotides: TGTGCCAGCAGCCTTACAGGGGTCGGAAACACCATATATTTT. The chain combines TRBV3-1 (or the pseudogene TRBV3-2) with TRBJ1-3; 7 bases are a match to TRBD1. Germline loops: CDR1 LGHDT, CDR2 YNNKEL (reference sequence). V lost 4 bases, J lost 4 bases, and 4 bases stayed unmatched. This CDR3 spans 14 amino acids.

This chain links TRBV4-1 with TRBJ2-2; 10 bases are shared with TRBD1. The ends lost 2 bases at V and 6 bases at J; junction bases unmatched: 9. Germline V gives CDR1 MGHRA, CDR2 YSYEKL. The CDR3 is made up of 17 amino acids. CDR3 loop: CASSQQAGQGKAGELFF. DNA for the CDR3: TGCGCCAGCAGCCAACAGGCGGGACAGGGGAAGGCCGGGGAGCTGTTTTTT.

The genes are TRBV2 and TRBJ1-6, with D uncertain. The CDR3 extends over 13 amino acids. Germline V gene sequence: CDR1 SNHLY, CDR2 FYNNEI. Trimming shortened V by 7 bases and J by 3 bases, and 7 bases separated the two germline ends. DNA of the CDR3: TGTGCCAGCATGAGCGGCTATAATTCACCCCTCCACTTT. Its translation is CASMSGYNSPLHF.

This chain joins TRBV6-5 and TRBJ1-1; 7 bases match TRBD1. The V gene's germline CDR1 is MNHEY and CDR2 SVGAGI. V shed 5 bases, J shed 0 bases, and the junction held 6 bases outside the gene matches. The CDR3 runs to 15 residues. In DNA form, the CDR3 reads TGTGCCAGCAGTCCCCCCGGGACAGTGAACACTGAAGCTTTCTTT. It codes for CASSPPGTVNTEAFF.

This clone was recorded a few times. The chain has TRBV12-3 or TRBV12-4 and TRBJ1-2, with TRBD1 matching 8 bases. V was clipped by 6 bases and J by 3 bases; unmatched bases: 3. There are 13 residues in the CDR3. The CDR3 region has the DNA TGTGCCAGCAGATTCAGGGGGCACTATGGCTACACCTTC. It encodes CASRFRGHYGYTF.

The chain recombines TRBV7-6 with TRBJ2-7; 10 nucleotides align to TRBD1. The V gene's germline CDR1 is SGHVS and CDR2 FNYEAQ. The CDR3 totals 16 residues. V was clipped by 1 base and J by 2 bases; unmatched bases: 5. CDR3 protein: CASSLGDRGVTYEQYF. CDR3 DNA sequence: TGTGCCAGCAGCTTAGGGGACAGGGGCGTTACCTACGAGCAGTACTTC.

The chain employs TRBV10-3 and TRBJ2-7, with 7 bases identical to TRBD2. The CDR3 is made up of 15 amino acids. J lost 0 bases, V lost 0 bases, and 2 bases had no gene match. Per the germline V gene, CDR1 is ENHRY and CDR2 is SYGVKD. CDR3 sequence (DNA): TGTGCCATCAGTGAGTCGGGGGGGAGCTCCTACGAGCAGTACTTC. Protein product: CAISESGGSSYEQYF.

The rearrangement uses TRBV6-5 and TRBJ1-1; D unresolved. Germline CDR1 MNHEY, CDR2 SVGAGI. V lost 2 bases, J lost 2 bases, and 15 bases lay in between. CDR3 length: 16 residues. In nucleotides, the CDR3 is TGTGCCAGCAGTTACCGGGGAGCGTGGGATAACACTGAAGCTTTCTTT. It yields the protein CASSYRGAWDNTEAFF.

The CDR3 DNA is TGTGCCAGCAGCCGAGATGGACTAGCGGGGACTAGCACAGATACGCAGTATTTT. Protein product: CASSRDGLAGTSTDTQYF. The chain uses TRBV2 and TRBJ2-3; TRBD2 aligns across 12 bases. V trimming: 6 bases; J trimming: 0 bases; junction bases outside the gene matches: 10. The CDR3 is 18 amino acids. Germline lookup yields CDR1 SNHLY and CDR2 FYNNEI.

This sequence joins TRBV7-9 and TRBJ1-3; D remains unclear. The V end lost 5 bases, the J end lost 0 bases, and 14 bases lay between the germline ends. There are 16 residues in the CDR3. Germline V gene sequence: CDR1 SEHNR, CDR2 FQNEAQ (reference sequence). The CDR3 DNA is TGTGCCAGCAGCGATCCGACGGGGAGCTCTGGAAACACCATATATTTT. It yields the protein CASSDPTGSSGNTIYF.

The rearrangement links TRBV12-3 or TRBV12-4 to TRBJ2-1, with D perhaps TRBD2 (5 bases). Trimming removed 3 bases from V and 12 bases from J, with 9 bases in between. The CDR3 sequence is 11 residues long. The chain's CDR3 is CASSFGSVQFF. Written as DNA, the CDR3 is TGTGCCAGCAGTTTTGGGAGTGTGCAGTTCTTC.

This chain links TRBV6-1 with TRBJ2-3; TRBD2 agrees at 7 bases. V lost 1 base, J lost 4 bases, and 11 bases stayed unmatched. The CDR3 extends over 17 amino acids. Germline loops: CDR1 MNHNS, CDR2 SASEGT. CDR3: CASSEGLAGVQADTQYF. The CDR3 DNA is TGTGCCAGCAGTGAAGGTCTTGCGGGGGTGCAGGCAGATACGCAGTATTTT.

The chain joins TRBV19 to TRBJ1-2; 7 bases map to TRBD1. V was pared by 5 bases and J by 6 bases, with 3 bases of the junction left unmatched. CDR1 and CDR2 (germline): LNHDA, SQIVND (reference sequence). This CDR3 spans 12 amino acids. The CDR3 bases are TGTGCCAGTAGTTGGACAGGCGATGGCTACACCTTC. Its translation: CASSWTGDGYTF.

The table lists this clone with a few counts. The chain employs TRBV29-1 and TRBJ2-1; TRBD1 aligns across 7 bases. This CDR3 region has 11 residues. The germline V gene has CDR1 SQVTM and CDR2 ANQGSEA. The V gene end was trimmed by 6 bases and the J gene end by 8 bases; junction bases not matched to a gene: 4. The CDR3, as DNA: TGCAGCGTCAAAGGGGGCGATGAGCAGTTCTTC. The encoded protein is CSVKGGDEQFF.

This clone has a single count. J is TRBJ1-1 and V is TRBV5-1; 7 bases are a match to TRBD1. The CDR3 covers 14 residues. The V and J ends lost 3 bases and 5 bases, in that order; junction bases with no gene match: 7. Germline V lookup: CDR1 SGHRS, CDR2 YFSETQ. The CDR3 here is CASSSRTGGTEAFF. The CDR3 DNA follows: TGCGCCAGCAGCTCGAGGACAGGAGGAACTGAAGCTTTCTTT.

The V and J genes are TRBV24-1 and TRBJ2-1; 8 bases match TRBD1. The CDR3 totals 15 residues. J lost 7 bases, V lost 5 bases, and 9 bases had no gene match. The germline V gene has CDR1 KGHDR and CDR2 SFDVKD. The CDR3 sequence: CATSGVTGARNEQFF. CDR3 DNA: TGTGCCACCAGTGGTGTGACAGGGGCCAGGAATGAGCAGTTCTTC.

The chain combines TRBV15 with TRBJ2-7; D might be TRBD2 (6 bases). Trimming pared 0 bases from V and 4 bases from J, leaving 13 bases between. Germline CDR1 and CDR2: LNHNV and YYDKDF (reference sequence). The CDR3 is 15 residues long. The CDR3 sequence: CATSRDLPGTYEQYF. The CDR3 DNA sequence: TGTGCCACCAGCAGAGATCTCCCAGGGACTTACGAGCAGTACTTC.

The gene calls are TRBV20-1 and TRBJ2-3, with 7 bases lining up with TRBD2. V shed 4 bases and J 8 bases; nucleotides not matched to a gene: 3. The CDR3 is 11 residues long. Germline CDR1 reads DFQATT; CDR2 reads SNEGSKA (reference sequence). CDR3: CSATTGGTQYF. Written as DNA, the CDR3 is TGCAGTGCTACCACGGGGGGTACGCAGTATTTT.

V usage is TRBV7-9 and J usage is TRBJ2-7, with 12 bases matching TRBD1. This CDR3 has 15 amino acids. V dropped 1 base and J dropped 7; count of bases not matched to a gene: 5. CDR1 and CDR2 (germline): SEHNR, FQNEAQ (reference sequence). CDR3 DNA sequence: TGTGCCAGCAGCTTAGGGGGACAGGGGGCGAGGGAGCAGTACTTC. Encoded protein: CASSLGGQGAREQYF.

The CDR3 sequence: CASSLAWATEAFF. The CDR3 DNA reads as TGCGCCAGCAGCTTGGCCTGGGCGACTGAAGCTTTCTTT. The V and J genes are TRBV5-1 and TRBJ1-1; no reliable D call. V shed 0 bases and J shed 5 bases, with 8 bases lying between them. Germline CDR1 and CDR2: SGHRS and YFSETQ. There are 13 residues in the CDR3.

The genes are TRBV4-1 and TRBJ1-4; TRBD1 matches 10 bases. Per the germline V gene, CDR1 is MGHRA and CDR2 is YSYEKL. There are 15 residues in the CDR3. Losses at the gene ends were 1 base for V and 8 bases for J; bases not matched to a gene: 4. Here the CDR3 DNA reads TGCGCCAGCAGCCAAGTGGTGACAGGGGGCGAAAAACTGTTTTTT. It specifies CASSQVVTGGEKLFF.

The chain uses TRBV12-3 or TRBV12-4 and TRBJ2-1; a possible D gene is TRBD2 (5 bases). CDR3 length: 13 amino acids. The ends were cut back, 9 bases at V and 0 bases at J, with 9 bases in the middle. Written as DNA, the CDR3 is TGTGCCAGTGGAGGAAGCTCCTACAATGAGCAGTTCTTC. Its protein is CASGGSSYNEQFF.

In this sample, this clone turned up once. This chain links TRBV27 with TRBJ2-5; tentative D call: TRBD1 (6 bases). V lost 6 bases and J 4 bases, leaving 15 bases between the germline ends. The CDR3 contains 14 residues. Germline CDR1 MNHEY, CDR2 SMNVEV (reference sequence). The CDR3 region is CASSPGQFGETQYF. CDR3 sequence (DNA): TGTGCCAGCAGCCCAGGACAGTTCGGAGAGACCCAGTACTTC.

The chain links TRBV30 to TRBJ1-2, with TRBD1 identical over 7 bases. Trimming took 2 bases from V and 3 from J; bases not matched to a gene: 6. Germline V gene lookup returns CDR1 GTSNPN and CDR2 SVGIG (reference sequence). This CDR3 is built from 14 residues. The DNA for the CDR3 is TGTGCCTGGAGTACCGACAGGGTTGACTATGGCTACACCTTC. Its protein is CAWSTDRVDYGYTF.

This CDR3 is CASSIRGSAQPQHF. The CDR3 DNA sequence: TGTGCCAGTAGTATCCGGGGATCAGCCCAGCCCCAGCATTTT. V is TRBV19 and J is TRBJ1-5; no reliable D call. The germline gives CDR1 LNHDA, CDR2 SQIVND (reference sequence). Trimming left V 3 bases short and J 7 bases short, with 13 bases between. This CDR3 has 14 amino acids.

The chain joins TRBV7-6 to TRBJ2-3; 8 bases agree with TRBD1. From germline, CDR1 is SGHVS and CDR2 FNYEAQ. V shed 3 bases and J 5 bases; nucleotides not matched to a gene: 7. The CDR3 contains 15 residues. CDR3 amino acids: CASSFSAGGVDTQYF. DNA of the CDR3: TGTGCCAGCAGCTTCAGTGCAGGGGGCGTAGATACGCAGTATTTT. Full variable domain (outside the CDR3, taken from reference TRBV7-6 and TRBJ2-3): GAGVSQSPRYKVTKRGQDVALRCDPISGHVSLYWYRQALGQGPEFLTYFNYEAQQDKSGLPNDRFSAERPEGSISTLTIQRTEQRDSAMYRCASSFSAGGVDTQYFGPGTRLTVL.

The V gene is TRBV5-1, the J gene TRBJ2-7; TRBD1 matches 8 bases. The CDR3 consists of 15 residues. The junction had 4 bases not matched to a gene; V was cut back by 0 bases and J by 2 bases. CDR1 and CDR2 from the germline V gene are SGHRS and YFSETQ. The chain's CDR3 is CASSLATGVAYEQYF. The DNA of the CDR3 is TGCGCCAGCAGCTTGGCGACAGGGGTCGCCTACGAGCAGTACTTC.